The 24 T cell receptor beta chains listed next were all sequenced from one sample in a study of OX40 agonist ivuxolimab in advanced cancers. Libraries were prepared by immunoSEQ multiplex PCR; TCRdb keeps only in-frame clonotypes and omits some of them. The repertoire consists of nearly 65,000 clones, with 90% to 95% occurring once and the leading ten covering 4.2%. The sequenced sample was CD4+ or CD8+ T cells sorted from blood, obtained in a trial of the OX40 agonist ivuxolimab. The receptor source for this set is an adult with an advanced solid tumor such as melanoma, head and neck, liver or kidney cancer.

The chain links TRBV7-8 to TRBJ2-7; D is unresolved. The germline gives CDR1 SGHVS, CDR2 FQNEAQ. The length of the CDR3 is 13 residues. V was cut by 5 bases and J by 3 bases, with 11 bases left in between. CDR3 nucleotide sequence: TGTGCCAGCAGCATGGACGCCAACTACGAGCAGTACGTC. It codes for CASSMDANYEQYV.

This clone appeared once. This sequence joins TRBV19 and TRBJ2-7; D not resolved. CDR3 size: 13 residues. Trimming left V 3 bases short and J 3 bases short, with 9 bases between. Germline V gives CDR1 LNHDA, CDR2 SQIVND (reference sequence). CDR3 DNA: TGTGCCAGTAGTATGGCAGCGAACTACGAGCAGTACTTC. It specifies CASSMAANYEQYF.

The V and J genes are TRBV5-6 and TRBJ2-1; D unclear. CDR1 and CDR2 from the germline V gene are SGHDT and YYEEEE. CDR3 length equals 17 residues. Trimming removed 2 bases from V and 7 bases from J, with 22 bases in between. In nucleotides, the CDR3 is TGTGCCAGCAGCTTTTCCCCATCTAACGGACCTGGGAATGAGCAGTTCTTC. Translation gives CASSFSPSNGPGNEQFF.

This chain's CDR3 is CAWSGGGNNEKLFF. The CDR3 bases are TGTGCCTGGAGTGGGGGGGGAAATAATGAAAAACTGTTTTTT. This sequence joins TRBV30 and TRBJ1-4; tentatively, D is TRBD1 (5 bases). CDR1 and CDR2 (germline): GTSNPN, SVGIG (reference sequence). V lost 1 base and J lost 4, with 10 bases in between. The CDR3 is 14 residues long.

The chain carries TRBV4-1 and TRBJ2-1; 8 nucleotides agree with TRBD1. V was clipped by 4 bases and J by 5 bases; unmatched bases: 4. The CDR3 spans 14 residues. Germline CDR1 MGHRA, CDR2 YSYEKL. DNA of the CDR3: TGCGCCAGCAGCCTGACAGGGGCCCACAATGAGCAGTTCTTC. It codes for CASSLTGAHNEQFF.

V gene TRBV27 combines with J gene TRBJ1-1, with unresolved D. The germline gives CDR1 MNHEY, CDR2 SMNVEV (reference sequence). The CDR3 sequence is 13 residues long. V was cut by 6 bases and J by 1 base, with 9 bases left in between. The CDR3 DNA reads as TGTGCCAGCAGCGTCTTCCCGAACACTGAAGCTTTCTTT. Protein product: CASSVFPNTEAFF.

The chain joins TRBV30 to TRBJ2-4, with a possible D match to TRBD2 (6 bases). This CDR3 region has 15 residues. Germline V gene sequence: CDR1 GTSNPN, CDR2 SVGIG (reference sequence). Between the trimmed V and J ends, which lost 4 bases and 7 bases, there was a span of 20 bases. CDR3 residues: CAWNQGPGLENIQYF. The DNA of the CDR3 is TGTGCCTGGAACCAGGGCCCGGGACTGGAGAACATTCAGTACTTC.

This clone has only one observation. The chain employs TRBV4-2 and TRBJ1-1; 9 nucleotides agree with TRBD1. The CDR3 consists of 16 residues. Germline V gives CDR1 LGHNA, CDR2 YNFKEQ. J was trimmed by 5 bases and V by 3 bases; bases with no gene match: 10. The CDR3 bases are TGTGCCAGCAGCCACCTCAAAATACAGGGGGCGACTGAAGCTTTCTTT. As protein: CASSHLKIQGATEAFF.

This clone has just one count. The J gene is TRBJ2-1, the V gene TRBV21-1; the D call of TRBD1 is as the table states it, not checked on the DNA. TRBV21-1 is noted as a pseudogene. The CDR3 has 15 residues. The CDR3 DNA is TGTGCCAGCAGCAAGAGGCCGGACAGGGGTGTTGAGCAGTTCTTC. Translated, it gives CASSKRPDRGVEQFF.

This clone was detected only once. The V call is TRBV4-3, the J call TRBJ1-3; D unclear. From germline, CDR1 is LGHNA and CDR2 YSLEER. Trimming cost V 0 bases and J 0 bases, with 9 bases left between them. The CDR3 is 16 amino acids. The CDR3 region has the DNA TGCGCCAGCAGCCAAGACAGCGGGAGCTCTGGAAACACCATATATTTT. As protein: CASSQDSGSSGNTIYF.

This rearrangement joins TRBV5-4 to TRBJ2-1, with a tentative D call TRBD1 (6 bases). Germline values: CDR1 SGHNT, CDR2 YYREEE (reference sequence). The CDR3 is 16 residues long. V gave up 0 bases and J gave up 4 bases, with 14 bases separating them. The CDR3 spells CASSLGSGVDYNEQFF. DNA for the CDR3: TGTGCCAGCAGCTTGGGGTCAGGGGTCGATTACAATGAGCAGTTCTTC.

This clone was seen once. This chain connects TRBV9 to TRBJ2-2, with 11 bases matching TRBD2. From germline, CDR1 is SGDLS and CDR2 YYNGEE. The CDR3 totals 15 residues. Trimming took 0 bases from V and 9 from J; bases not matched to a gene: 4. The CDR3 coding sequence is TGTGCCAGCAGCGTAGGTACTAGCGGGAGTAGGGAGCTGTTTTTT. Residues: CASSVGTSGSRELFF.

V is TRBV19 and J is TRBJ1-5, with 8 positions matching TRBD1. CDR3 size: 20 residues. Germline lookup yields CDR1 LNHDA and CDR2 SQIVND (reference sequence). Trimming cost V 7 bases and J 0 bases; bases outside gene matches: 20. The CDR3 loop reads CASTLDLTDREGLSNQPQHF. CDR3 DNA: TGTGCCAGTACCCTAGACCTGACGGACAGGGAAGGGCTTAGCAATCAGCCCCAGCATTTT.

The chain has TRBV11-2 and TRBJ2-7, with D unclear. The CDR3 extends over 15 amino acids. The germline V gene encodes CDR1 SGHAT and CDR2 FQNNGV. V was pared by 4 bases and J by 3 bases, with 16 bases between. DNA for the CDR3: TGTGCCAGCAGCTCCCCCCCGACCGGCCTCTACGAGCAGTACTTC. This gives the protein CASSSPPTGLYEQYF. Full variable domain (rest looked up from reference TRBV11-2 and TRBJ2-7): EAGVAQSPRYKIIEKRQSVAFWCNPISGHATLYWYQQILGQGPKLLIQFQNNGVVDDSQLPKDRFSAERLKGVDSTLKIQPAKLEDSAVYLCASSSPPTGLYEQYFGPGTRLTVT.

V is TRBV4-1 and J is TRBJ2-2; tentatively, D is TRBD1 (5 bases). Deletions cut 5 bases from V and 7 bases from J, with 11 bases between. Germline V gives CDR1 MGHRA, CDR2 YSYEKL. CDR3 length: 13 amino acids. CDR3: CASSYERGGELFF. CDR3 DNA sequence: TGCGCCAGCAGCTATGAAAGGGGCGGGGAGCTGTTTTTT.

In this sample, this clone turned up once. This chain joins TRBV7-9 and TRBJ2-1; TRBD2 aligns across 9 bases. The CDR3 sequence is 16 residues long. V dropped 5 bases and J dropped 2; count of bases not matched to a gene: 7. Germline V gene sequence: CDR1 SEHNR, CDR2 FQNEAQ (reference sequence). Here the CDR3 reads CASSRLSGSPYNEQFF. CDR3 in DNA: TGTGCCAGCAGCCGCCTTAGCGGGAGCCCCTACAATGAGCAGTTCTTC. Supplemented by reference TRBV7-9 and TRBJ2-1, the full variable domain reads DTGVSQNPRHKITKRGQNVTFRCDPISEHNRLYWYRQTLGQGPEFLTYFQNEAQLEKSRLLSDRFSAERPKGSFSTLEIQRTEQGDSAMYLCASSRLSGSPYNEQFFGPGTRLTVL.

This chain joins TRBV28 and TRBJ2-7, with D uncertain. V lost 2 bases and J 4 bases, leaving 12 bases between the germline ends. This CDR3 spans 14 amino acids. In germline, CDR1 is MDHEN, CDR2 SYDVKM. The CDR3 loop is CASSLNGYTYEQYF. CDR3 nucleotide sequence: TGTGCCAGCAGTTTAAACGGCTACACATACGAGCAGTACTTC.

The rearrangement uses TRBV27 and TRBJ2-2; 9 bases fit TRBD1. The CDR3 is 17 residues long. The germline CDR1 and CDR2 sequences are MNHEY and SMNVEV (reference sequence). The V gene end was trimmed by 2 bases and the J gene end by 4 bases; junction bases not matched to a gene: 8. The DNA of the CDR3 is TGTGCCAGCAGTTTACTCCTAACACAGGGGGCCACCGGGGAGCTGTTTTTT. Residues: CASSLLLTQGATGELFF.

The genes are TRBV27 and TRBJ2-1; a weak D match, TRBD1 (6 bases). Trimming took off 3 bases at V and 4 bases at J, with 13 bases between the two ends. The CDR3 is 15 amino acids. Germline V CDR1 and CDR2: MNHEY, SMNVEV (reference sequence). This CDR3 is CASSLRTVNYNEQFF. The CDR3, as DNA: TGTGCCAGCAGTTTGAGGACAGTCAATTACAATGAGCAGTTCTTC.

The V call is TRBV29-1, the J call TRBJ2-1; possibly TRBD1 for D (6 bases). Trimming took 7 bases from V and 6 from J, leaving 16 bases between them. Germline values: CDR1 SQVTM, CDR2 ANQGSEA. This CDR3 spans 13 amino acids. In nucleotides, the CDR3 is TGCAGCGCCCAAGGGGGAGAGAGCAATGAGCAGTTCTTC. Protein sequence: CSAQGGESNEQFF.

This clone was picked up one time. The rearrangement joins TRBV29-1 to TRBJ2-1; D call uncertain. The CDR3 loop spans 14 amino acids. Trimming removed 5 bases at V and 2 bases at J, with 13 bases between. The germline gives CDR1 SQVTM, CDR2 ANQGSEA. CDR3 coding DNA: TGCAGCGTTACTTCTCGCGGCCCCTACAATGAGCAGTTCTTC. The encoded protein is CSVTSRGPYNEQFF.

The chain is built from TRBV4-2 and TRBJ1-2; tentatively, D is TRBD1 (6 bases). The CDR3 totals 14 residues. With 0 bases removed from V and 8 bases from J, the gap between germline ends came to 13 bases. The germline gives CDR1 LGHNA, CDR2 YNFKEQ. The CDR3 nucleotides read TGTGCCAGCAGCCAAGATCTCACAGGGTGGGGCTACACCTTC. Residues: CASSQDLTGWGYTF.

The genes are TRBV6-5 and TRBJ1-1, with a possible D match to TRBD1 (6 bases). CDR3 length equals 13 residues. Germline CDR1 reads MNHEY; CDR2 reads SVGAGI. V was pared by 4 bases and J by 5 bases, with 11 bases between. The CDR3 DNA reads TGTGCCAGCAGTTCACAGGGTTGGACTGAAGCTTTCTTT. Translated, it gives CASSSQGWTEAFF.

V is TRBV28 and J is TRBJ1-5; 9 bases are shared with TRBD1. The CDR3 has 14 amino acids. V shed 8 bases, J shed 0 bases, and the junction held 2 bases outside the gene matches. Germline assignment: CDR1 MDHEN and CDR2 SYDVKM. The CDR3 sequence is CASGTGSSNQPQHF. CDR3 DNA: TGTGCCAGCGGGACAGGGAGTAGCAATCAGCCCCAGCATTTT.